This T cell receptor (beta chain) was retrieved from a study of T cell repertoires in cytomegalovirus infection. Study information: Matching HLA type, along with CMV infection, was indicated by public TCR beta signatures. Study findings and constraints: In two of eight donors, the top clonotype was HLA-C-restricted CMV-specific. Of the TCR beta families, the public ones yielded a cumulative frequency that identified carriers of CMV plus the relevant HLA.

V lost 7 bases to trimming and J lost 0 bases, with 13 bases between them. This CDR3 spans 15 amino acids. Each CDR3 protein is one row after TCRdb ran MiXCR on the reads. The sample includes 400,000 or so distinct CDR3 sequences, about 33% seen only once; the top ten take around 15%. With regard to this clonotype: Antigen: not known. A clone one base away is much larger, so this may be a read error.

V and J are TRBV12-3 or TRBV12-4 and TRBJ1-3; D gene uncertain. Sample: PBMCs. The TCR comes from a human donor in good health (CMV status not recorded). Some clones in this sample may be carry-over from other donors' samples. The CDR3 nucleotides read TGTGCCAGCATAACCACCTCAATCTCTGGAAACACCATATATTTT. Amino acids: CASITTSISGNTIYF.